The text below deals with one T cell receptor beta chain. The sample belongs to a study of blood T cell repertoires in COVID-19. As handled by the study authors: Reference gene primer amplification gave estimated nucleated cell counts. Measured with immunoSEQ multiplex PCR; TCRdb has only the in-frame clones, and not every one. The V and J calls and clone size are taken from that table; D and trimming were inferred from the DNA. The data show 230,000 or so clones, with around 90% seen just once and roughly 15% held by the top ten. The CDR3 has 15 residues. Germline values: CDR1 SGDLS, CDR2 YYNGEE. Trimming removed 0 bases at V and 0 bases at J, with 6 bases between.

The sample taken for sequencing was PBMCs or T cells enriched from blood (not recorded which). This receptor was identified in a woman aged 50 to 65 with acute COVID-19. This rearrangement joins TRBV9 to TRBJ2-2, with D unresolved. CDR3 sequence: CASSVATANTGELFF. CDR3 DNA sequence: TGTGCCAGCAGCGTAGCTACAGCGAACACCGGGGAGCTGTTTTTT.